These 25 T cell receptor beta chains originate from one sample sequenced in a study of cytomegalovirus exposure and HLA in healthy donors. PCR used 60 Vbeta primers and 13 Jbeta primers. Using immunoSEQ multiplex PCR, the repertoire was profiled, and TCRdb retains in-frame clones only, with some absent. This table has about 170,000 clones, roughly 80% appearing once. Sequencing was performed on PBMCs. Every receptor here comes from a woman aged 18-30 years in good health and CMV-seronegative.

This clone appeared a few times. V gene TRBV27 combines with J gene TRBJ2-5; no definite D call. The DNA end is a closer match to TRBJ2-7, so the J assignment may be wrong. Germline V gene sequence: CDR1 MNHEY, CDR2 SMNVEV (reference sequence). This CDR3 contains 13 residues. CDR3 residues: CASRSFHAYEQYF. Written as DNA, the CDR3 is TGTGCCAGCCGGTCTTTCCACGCCTACGAGCAGTACTTC.

V usage is TRBV5-6 and J usage is TRBJ2-7; 7 nucleotides agree with TRBD2. V gave up 3 bases and J gave up 2 bases; unmatched junction bases: 2. Germline V gives CDR1 SGHDT, CDR2 YYEEEE. The CDR3 spans 13 residues. The CDR3 reads CASSWGTTYEQYF. CDR3 DNA: TGTGCCAGCAGCTGGGGGACTACCTACGAGCAGTACTTC.

The chain joins TRBV7-9 to TRBJ2-4, with 7 bases that match TRBD1. CDR1 and CDR2 (germline): SEHNR, FQNEAQ (reference sequence). The ends lost 4 bases at V and 4 bases at J; junction bases unmatched: 7. The CDR3 loop spans 15 amino acids. This CDR3 is CASSSGQDPKNIQYF. In DNA, the CDR3 is TGTGCCAGCAGCTCCGGACAGGATCCGAAAAACATTCAGTACTTC. Full variable domain (outside the CDR3, taken from reference TRBV7-9 and TRBJ2-4): DTGVSQNPRHKITKRGQNVTFRCDPISEHNRLYWYRQTLGQGPEFLTYFQNEAQLEKSRLLSDRFSAERPKGSFSTLEIQRTEQGDSAMYLCASSSGQDPKNIQYFGAGTRLSVL.

This clone was seen only a few times. The chain is built from TRBV28 and TRBJ1-5, with TRBD1 matching over 7 bases. This CDR3 spans 12 amino acids. CDR1 is MDHEN, CDR2 SYDVKM, per germline. CDR3 region: CSTGDTGQPQHF. For the CDR3, the DNA is TGTTCTACAGGGGATACGGGTCAGCCCCAGCATTTT. Combining the CDR3 with reference TRBV28 and TRBJ1-5 gives the whole variable domain DVKVTQSSRYLVKRTGEKVFLECVQDMDHENMFWYRQDPGLGLRLIYFSYDVKMKEKGDIPEGYSVSREKKERFSLILESASTNQTSMYLCSTGDTGQPQHFGDGTRLSIL.

The genes are TRBV30 and TRBJ1-3, with a tentative D call TRBD1 (5 bases). Germline V gives CDR1 GTSNPN, CDR2 SVGIG (reference sequence). The CDR3 totals 16 residues. The V gene lost 0 bases and the J gene lost 0 bases, with 12 bases spanning the gap. CDR3 coding DNA: TGTGCCTGGAGTGTCCCAGGGTTCTACTCTGGAAACACCATATATTTT. This codes for CAWSVPGFYSGNTIYF.

The chain combines TRBV11-2 with TRBJ1-2, with unresolved D. V was pared by 5 bases and J by 4 bases, with 14 bases between. Germline V CDR1 and CDR2: SGHAT, FQNNGV. The CDR3 spans 14 residues. The CDR3 bases are TGTGCCAGCAGCCCCTCACGAGATATCTATGGCTACACCTTC. Translation gives CASSPSRDIYGYTF.

This clone has only a few counts. The V gene is TRBV27, the J gene TRBJ2-7; 12 positions match TRBD2. V trimming: 4 bases; J trimming: 0 bases; junction bases outside the gene matches: 4. Germline V gene data show CDR1 as MNHEY and CDR2 as SMNVEV (reference sequence). The CDR3 spans 16 residues. Here the CDR3 reads CASSSTTSGGSYEQYF. The CDR3 region has the DNA TGTGCCAGCAGTTCGACGACTAGCGGGGGCTCCTACGAGCAGTACTTC.

The V and J genes are TRBV5-6 and TRBJ1-5, with D possibly matching TRBD1 (6 bases). Germline V CDR1 and CDR2: SGHDT, YYEEEE. V shed 0 bases and J shed 6 bases, with 10 bases lying between them. The CDR3 has 14 residues. This CDR3 is CASSLGQVGQPQHF. DNA of the CDR3: TGTGCCAGCAGCTTGGGACAGGTCGGTCAGCCCCAGCATTTT.

This chain links TRBV28 with TRBJ1-1; 10 positions agree with TRBD1. Trimming cost V 7 bases and J 5 bases; bases outside gene matches: 22. This CDR3 is built from 19 residues. CDR1 and CDR2 (germline): MDHEN, SYDVKM. CDR3 DNA: TGTGCCAGCACCTTGACAGGGGGCCTCTCTCGGAAGAAAGTTACTGAAGCTTTCTTT. Protein product: CASTLTGGLSRKKVTEAFF.

This chain joins TRBV4-2 and TRBJ2-7, with 9 bases fitting TRBD2. Germline V gene sequence: CDR1 LGHNA, CDR2 YNFKEQ. CDR3 length: 15 amino acids. V lost 3 bases to trimming and J lost 0 bases; unmatched junction nucleotides: 3. The CDR3 protein is CASSQGGGGSYEQYF. CDR3 bases: TGTGCCAGCAGCCAGGGCGGGGGGGGCTCCTACGAGCAGTACTTC.

For the CDR3, the DNA is TGTGCCAGCAGTTTAGCGGGGGCTAGCACAGATACGCAGTATTTT. It translates to CASSLAGASTDTQYF. The rearrangement links TRBV27 to TRBJ2-3; D might be TRBD2 (7 bases). This CDR3 comprises 15 residues. Trimming stripped 2 bases from V and 0 bases from J, with 9 bases between. CDR1 is MNHEY and CDR2 is SMNVEV in the germline V gene (reference sequence).

J is TRBJ1-3 and V is TRBV2; D is perhaps TRBD1 (6 bases). V gave up 4 bases and J gave up 4 bases, with 11 bases separating them. CDR1 and CDR2 (germline): SNHLY, FYNNEI. The CDR3 is made up of 14 amino acids. The CDR3 loop is CASSGQAVGNTIYF. The CDR3 DNA reads TGTGCCAGCAGTGGACAGGCTGTGGGAAACACCATATATTTT.

V usage is TRBV28 and J usage is TRBJ1-5, with D unclear. Germline V gene data show CDR1 as MDHEN and CDR2 as SYDVKM. This CDR3 is built from 12 residues. Trimming shortened V by 2 bases and J by 6 bases, and 5 bases separated the two germline ends. The CDR3 spells CASSLVGQPQHF. The CDR3 DNA reads TGTGCCAGCAGTTTAGTCGGTCAGCCCCAGCATTTT.

The chain combines TRBV5-1 with TRBJ2-7, with 13 nucleotides matching TRBD2. Germline-derived CDR1 and CDR2 are SGHRS and YFSETQ. J lost 7 bases, V lost 3 bases, and 13 bases had no gene match. The CDR3 totals 17 residues. CDR3: CASSWTSGSGTTWEQYF. The CDR3 region has the DNA TGCGCCAGCAGCTGGACTAGCGGGAGTGGAACTACGTGGGAGCAGTACTTC.

V usage is TRBV10-3 and J usage is TRBJ2-2, with D perhaps TRBD2 (6 bases). Looked up from germline, CDR1 is ENHRY and CDR2 is SYGVKD. The CDR3 spans 16 residues. V lost 2 bases and J lost 4, with 14 bases in between. The chain's CDR3 is CAISERHVGGTGELFF. The CDR3 DNA follows: TGTGCCATCAGTGAGCGCCACGTCGGGGGCACCGGGGAGCTGTTTTTT.

The V call is TRBV5-4, the J call TRBJ2-5; 7 nucleotides match TRBD2. The CDR3 loop spans 16 amino acids. Germline V gene lookup returns CDR1 SGHNT and CDR2 YYREEE (reference sequence). With 5 bases clipped from V and 1 base from J, the junction kept 11 bases outside the gene matches. The CDR3, as DNA: TGTGCCAGCAGTTCATCAAAAGCGGGAAGCCAAGAGACCCAGTACTTC. Amino acid sequence: CASSSSKAGSQETQYF.

This CDR3 reads CASSVAGGGTGELFF. Written as DNA, the CDR3 is TGCGCCAGCAGTGTTGCGGGAGGAGGGACCGGGGAGCTGTTTTTT. This chain connects TRBV10-1 to TRBJ2-2, with TRBD2 identical over 8 bases. The germline CDR1 and CDR2 sequences are WNHNN and SYGVQD (reference sequence). Trimming removed 4 bases from V and 5 bases from J; junction bases left unmatched: 6. The CDR3 length is 15 residues.

This chain connects TRBV9 to TRBJ2-3; D is perhaps TRBD2 (5 bases). CDR3 length: 15 residues. The V gene's germline CDR1 is SGDLS and CDR2 YYNGEE. The V gene lost 6 bases and the J gene lost 2 bases, with 16 bases spanning the gap. The CDR3 region has the DNA TGTGCCAGCACTGAATCTGGGAGTCCCACAGATACGCAGTATTTT. Translating it yields CASTESGSPTDTQYF.

CDR3 sequence reads: CAWRPGVGYNTEAFF. The CDR3 DNA reads TGTGCCTGGAGACCGGGGGTGGGTTACAACACTGAAGCTTTCTTT. J is TRBJ1-1 and V is TRBV30, with D possibly TRBD1 on 5 matching bases. V was pared by 3 bases and J by 2 bases, with 16 bases between. Germline V lookup: CDR1 GTSNPN, CDR2 SVGIG (reference sequence). The CDR3 is 15 residues long. The entire variable domain, with the rest obtained from reference TRBV30 and TRBJ1-1, is as follows: SQTIHQWPATLVQPVGSPLSLECTVEGTSNPNLYWYRQAAGRGLQLLFYSVGIGQISSEVPQNLSASRPQDRQFILSSKKLLLSDSGFYLCAWRPGVGYNTEAFFGQGTRLTVV.

This clone was counted between two and nine times. This rearrangement joins TRBV27 to TRBJ1-5; D gene uncertain. The germline V gene encodes CDR1 MNHEY and CDR2 SMNVEV (reference sequence). There are 16 residues in the CDR3. Trimming removed 4 bases from V and 4 bases from J, with 17 bases in between. In DNA form, the CDR3 reads TGTGCCAGCAGTTCAACCTGGGGAGTCTTAAATCAGCCCCAGCATTTT. It is translated as CASSSTWGVLNQPQHF.

CDR3 DNA: TGTGCCAGCAGTGCCGGCAGCGGGAGGAACTACGAGCAGTACTTC. The encoded protein is CASSAGSGRNYEQYF. The chain has TRBV25-1 and TRBJ2-7; 9 positions agree with TRBD2. Germline assignment: CDR1 MGHDK and CDR2 SYGVNS. The CDR3 contains 15 residues. V shed 4 bases and J 3 bases; nucleotides not matched to a gene: 7.

This clone was seen a single time. Lacking the conserved final phenylalanine or tryptophan, this CDR3 likely reflects a read error. The rearrangement links TRBV2 to TRBJ1-1; D possibly corresponds to TRBD1 (6 bases). The CDR3 sequence is 16 residues long. V shed 0 bases and J shed 1 base, with 12 bases lying between them. The V gene's germline CDR1 is SNHLY and CDR2 FYNNEI. The DNA for the CDR3 is TGTGCCAGCAGTGAAGCTCTACCGGGACAGAACACTGAAGCTTTCCTT. This encodes CASSEALPGQNTEAFL.

CDR3 loop: CASSKQNKTSGITDTQYF. The CDR3 DNA sequence: TGTGCCAGTAGTAAGCAAAATAAGACTAGCGGGATCACAGATACGCAGTATTTT. The chain joins TRBV19 to TRBJ2-3; TRBD2 agrees at 11 bases. CDR1 and CDR2 from the germline V gene are LNHDA and SQIVND (reference sequence). J was trimmed by 2 bases and V by 4 bases; bases with no gene match: 11. CDR3 length: 18 residues.

V gene TRBV15 combines with J gene TRBJ1-2; 12 nucleotides match TRBD1. This CDR3 region has 16 residues. The V gene's germline CDR1 is LNHNV and CDR2 YYDKDF (reference sequence). Unmatched junction bases numbered 4, after V lost 1 base and J lost 4 bases. This CDR3 reads CATSRGDRGPIYGYTF. The CDR3 DNA reads as TGTGCCACCAGCAGAGGGGACAGGGGGCCTATCTATGGCTACACCTTC.

The chain links TRBV18 to TRBJ1-1; 10 bases are shared with TRBD1. The V gene's germline CDR1 is KGHSH and CDR2 LQKENI. There are 16 residues in the CDR3. V trimming: 3 bases; J trimming: 0 bases; junction bases outside the gene matches: 4. CDR3 region: CASSPWDRGMNTEAFF. CDR3 bases: TGTGCCAGCTCACCCTGGGACAGGGGAATGAACACTGAAGCTTTCTTT.